What follows describes a single T cell receptor beta chain. Its cognate antigen has yet to be identified. The input lacks base qualities; no much larger clone sits a single base away. This sample is part of a study of OX40 agonist ivuxolimab in advanced cancers. In terms of the full investigation: The costimulatory receptor OX40 (CD134) was targeted by ivuxolimab, a fully human IgG2 agonistic monoclonal antibody. Partial responses were achieved by three dose-escalation patients, of whom one had hepatocellular carcinoma and two had cutaneous melanoma. Among the roughly 54 dose-escalation patients, around 20 had hepatocellular carcinoma, 15 melanoma, 9 renal cell carcinoma and 9 head and neck cancer. A male proportion of roughly 80% and a mean age of approximately 61 years, ranging from roughly 23 to 85, were recorded for the dose-escalation cohort. Intravenous ivuxolimab was administered to patients every 2 weeks at six dose levels: 0.01, 0.1, 0.3, 1.5, 3 and 10 mg/kg. Prior anti-PD-1, anti-PD-L1 or anti-CTLA-4 therapy was permitted, and checkpoint inhibitors had been received by about 37% of dose-escalation patients. The purpose of peripheral TCRbeta sequencing was to test whether ivuxolimab changed TCR sequence diversity and led to clonal T-cell expansion. The paper reports the monotherapy dose-escalation portion (N of about 47 patients) of the phase I ivuxolimab trial. Study-wide conclusions, independent of this receptor: At doses of 0.1 to 3.0 mg/kg, clonal expansion of both CD4+ and CD8+ blood T cells was observed from baseline to week 6. Low levels of normalized T-cell clonal expansion were also seen in some patients who did not respond. Partial responders in the 0.1-3.0 mg/kg groups had among the lowest normalized peripheral clonal expansion, especially among CD8+ T cells. The antigen specificity of the peripheral T cells that underwent clonal expansion was not determined. After ivuxolimab, expanded clones were on average more numerous among CD8+ T cells than among CD4+ T cells.

Including the terminal cysteine and phenylalanine, the CDR3 comprises 12 residues. Of all the DNA, just the CDR3 is kept, 36 bases in frame from base 1. The junction carries 10 bases between V and J, which are trimmed by 5 bases and 8 bases respectively. CDR1 LGHNA and CDR2 YSLEER were looked up in the germline V gene. The trial excluded patients who had a history of autoimmune disease or who were on systemic immunosuppression. Peripheral blood for TCR sequencing was collected from all dose cohorts at baseline, on cycle 4 day 1, and on cycle 7 day 1. Samples were obtained from an open-label, multicenter, first-in-human phase I dose-escalation trial of ivuxolimab. Adults with locally advanced or metastatic melanoma, renal cell carcinoma, hepatocellular carcinoma or head and neck squamous cell carcinoma were enrolled in the trial. Before TCR sequencing, CD4+ and CD8+ T cells were separately sorted from peripheral blood.

To sequence the TCRbeta CDR3 region, genomic DNA was isolated from the sorted cells. The immunoSEQ Assay was used for sequencing of TCRbeta CDR3 regions. TCRdb carries this immuneACCESS record with in-frame sequences only. Its versions omit some clonotypes, under half of them owing to an unresolved V gene in the studies checked, with the rest unexplained. Recorded for this sample are over 75,000 clones; roughly 87% of them occurred a single time. About 1.5% of the sample is held by the ten biggest clonotypes. Recombination linked TRBV4-3 to TRBJ2-1, with TRBD1 as a weak D call on 6 bases. The input for sequencing was CD4+ or CD8+ T cells sorted from blood, taken in a trial of the OX40 agonist ivuxolimab. The origin of this receptor is an adult with an advanced solid tumor such as melanoma, head and neck, liver or kidney cancer. The CDR3 has the sequence CASSFQGHEQFF. The DNA sequence is given as TGCGCCAGCAGCTTCCAGGGGCATGAGCAGTTCTTC.